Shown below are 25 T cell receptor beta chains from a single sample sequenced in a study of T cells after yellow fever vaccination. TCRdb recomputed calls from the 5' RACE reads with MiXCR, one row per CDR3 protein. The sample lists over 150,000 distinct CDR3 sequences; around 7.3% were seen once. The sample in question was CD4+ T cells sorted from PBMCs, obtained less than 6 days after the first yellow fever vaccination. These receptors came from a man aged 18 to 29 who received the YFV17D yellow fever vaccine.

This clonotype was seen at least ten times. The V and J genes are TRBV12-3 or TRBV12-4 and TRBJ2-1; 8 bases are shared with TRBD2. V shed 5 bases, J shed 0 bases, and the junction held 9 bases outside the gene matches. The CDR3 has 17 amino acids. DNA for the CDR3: TGTGCCAGCAGTCCCTTAAAAAGCGGGAGCTCCTACAATGAGCAGTTCTTC. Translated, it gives CASSPLKSGSSYNEQFF.

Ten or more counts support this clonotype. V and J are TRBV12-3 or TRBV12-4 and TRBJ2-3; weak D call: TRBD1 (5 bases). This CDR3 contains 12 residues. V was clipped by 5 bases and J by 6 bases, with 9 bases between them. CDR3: CASSLHRDTQYF. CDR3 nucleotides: TGTGCCAGCAGTCTACACAGGGATACGCAGTATTTT.

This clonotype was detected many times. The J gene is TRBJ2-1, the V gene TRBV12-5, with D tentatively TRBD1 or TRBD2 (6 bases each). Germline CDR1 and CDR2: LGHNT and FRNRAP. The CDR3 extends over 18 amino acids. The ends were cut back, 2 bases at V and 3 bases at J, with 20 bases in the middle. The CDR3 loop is CASGLFIDGGDFYNEQFF. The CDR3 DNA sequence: TGTGCTAGTGGTTTGTTCATCGACGGGGGCGACTTCTACAATGAGCAGTTCTTC.

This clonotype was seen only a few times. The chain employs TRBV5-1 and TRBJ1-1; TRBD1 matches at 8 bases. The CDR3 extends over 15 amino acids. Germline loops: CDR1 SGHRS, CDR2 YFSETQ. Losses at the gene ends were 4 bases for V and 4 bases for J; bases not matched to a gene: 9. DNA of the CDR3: TGCGCCAGCAGCGCCCTGACAGGGGTTAGCACTGAAGCTTTCTTT. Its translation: CASSALTGVSTEAFF.

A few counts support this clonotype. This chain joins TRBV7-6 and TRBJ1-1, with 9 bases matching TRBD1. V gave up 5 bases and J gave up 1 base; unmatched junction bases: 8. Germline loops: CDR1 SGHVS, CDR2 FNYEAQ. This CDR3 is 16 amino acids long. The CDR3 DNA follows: TGTGCCAGCAGCCCACGGACAGGGGAGGCGAACACTGAAGCTTTCTTT. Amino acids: CASSPRTGEANTEAFF.

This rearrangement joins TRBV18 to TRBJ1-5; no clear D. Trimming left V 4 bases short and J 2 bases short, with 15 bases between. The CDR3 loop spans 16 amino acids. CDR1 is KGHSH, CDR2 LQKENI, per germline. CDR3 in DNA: TGTGCCAGCTCACTAGGCACCGGGTATGGCAATCAGCCCCAGCATTTT. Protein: CASSLGTGYGNQPQHF.

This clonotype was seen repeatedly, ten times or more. CDR3 in DNA: TGTGCCAGCAGTGAAGCGGAGGGGGCTTCAGGAAAACTGTTTTTT. It encodes CASSEAEGASGKLFF. The chain couples TRBV2 to TRBJ1-4; 7 positions match TRBD1. Germline CDR1 is SNHLY and CDR2 is FYNNEI. The CDR3 contains 15 residues. Trimming at V came to 0 bases and at J to 10 bases, leaving 8 bases not matched to a gene.

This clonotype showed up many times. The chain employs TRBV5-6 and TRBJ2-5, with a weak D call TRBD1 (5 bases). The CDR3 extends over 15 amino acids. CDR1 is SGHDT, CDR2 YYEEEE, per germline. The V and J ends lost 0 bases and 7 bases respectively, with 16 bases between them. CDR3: CASSLEALRGGTQYF. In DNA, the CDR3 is TGTGCCAGCAGCTTGGAGGCCCTTAGGGGCGGGACCCAGTACTTC.

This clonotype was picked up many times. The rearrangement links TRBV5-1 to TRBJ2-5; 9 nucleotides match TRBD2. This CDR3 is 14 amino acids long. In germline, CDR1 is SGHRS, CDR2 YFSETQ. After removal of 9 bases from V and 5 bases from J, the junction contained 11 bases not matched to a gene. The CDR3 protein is CATRPSGVMETQYF. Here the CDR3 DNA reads TGCGCCACCCGGCCTAGCGGGGTGATGGAGACCCAGTACTTC. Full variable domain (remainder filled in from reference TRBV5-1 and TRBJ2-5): KAGVTQTPRYLIKTRGQQVTLSCSPISGHRSVSWYQQTPGQGLQFLFEYFSETQRNKGNFPGRFSGRQFSNSRSEMNVSTLELGDSALYLCATRPSGVMETQYFGPGTRLLVL.

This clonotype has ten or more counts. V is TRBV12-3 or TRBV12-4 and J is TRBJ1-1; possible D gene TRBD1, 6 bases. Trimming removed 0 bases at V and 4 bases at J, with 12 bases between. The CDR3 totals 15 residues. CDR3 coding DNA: TGTGCCAGCAGTTTAGCGGGGGCCTGGTTCACTGAAGCTTTCTTT. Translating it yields CASSLAGAWFTEAFF.

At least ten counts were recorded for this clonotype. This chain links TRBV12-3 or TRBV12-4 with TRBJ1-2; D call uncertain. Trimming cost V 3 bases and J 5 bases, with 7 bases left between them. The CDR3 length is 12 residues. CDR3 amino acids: CASSFSGYGYTF. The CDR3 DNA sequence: TGTGCCAGCAGTTTTAGTGGATATGGCTACACCTTC.

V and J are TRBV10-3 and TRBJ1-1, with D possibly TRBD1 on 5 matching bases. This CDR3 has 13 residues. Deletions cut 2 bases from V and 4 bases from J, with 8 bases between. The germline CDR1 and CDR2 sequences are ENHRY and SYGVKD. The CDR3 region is CAISEQGFTEAFF. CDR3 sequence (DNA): TGTGCCATCAGTGAGCAGGGATTCACTGAAGCTTTCTTT.

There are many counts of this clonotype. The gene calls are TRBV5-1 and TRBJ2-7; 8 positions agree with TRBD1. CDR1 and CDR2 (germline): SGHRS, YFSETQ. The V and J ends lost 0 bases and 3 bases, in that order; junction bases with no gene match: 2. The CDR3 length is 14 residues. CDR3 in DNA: TGCGCCAGCAGCTTGGGTGGACAGGGCTACGAGCAGTACGTC. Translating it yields CASSLGGQGYEQYV.

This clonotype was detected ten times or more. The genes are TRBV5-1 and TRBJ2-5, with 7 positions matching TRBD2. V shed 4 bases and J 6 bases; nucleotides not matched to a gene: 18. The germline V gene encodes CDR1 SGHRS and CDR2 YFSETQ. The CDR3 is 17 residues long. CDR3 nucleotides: TGCGCCAGCAGCGACGGAGTACTAGCGCAAGCCCTTAAGACCCAGTACTTC. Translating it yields CASSDGVLAQALKTQYF.

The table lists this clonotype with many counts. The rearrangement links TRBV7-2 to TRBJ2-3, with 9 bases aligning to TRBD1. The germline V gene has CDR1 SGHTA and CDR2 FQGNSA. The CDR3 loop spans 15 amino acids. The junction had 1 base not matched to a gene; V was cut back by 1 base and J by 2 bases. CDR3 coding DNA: TGTGCCAGCAGCTTAGGGACAGGGGTCACAGATACGCAGTATTTT. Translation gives CASSLGTGVTDTQYF.

In DNA, the CDR3 is TGTGCCAGTAGTATTGCGGGGGGGCCGCCCGATACGCAGTATTTT. Translating it yields CASSIAGGPPDTQYF. The chain has TRBV19 and TRBJ2-3; TRBD2 matches 9 bases. This CDR3 region has 15 residues. The germline gives CDR1 LNHDA, CDR2 SQIVND (reference sequence). With 3 bases clipped from V and 6 bases from J, the junction kept 7 bases outside the gene matches.

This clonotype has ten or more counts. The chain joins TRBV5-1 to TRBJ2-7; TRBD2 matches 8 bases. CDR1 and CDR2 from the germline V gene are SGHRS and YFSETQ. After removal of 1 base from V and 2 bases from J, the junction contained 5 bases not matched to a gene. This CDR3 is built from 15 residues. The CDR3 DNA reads TGCGCCAGCAGCTTGCCCGGGGGGGCCCCCTACGAGCAGTACTTC. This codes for CASSLPGGAPYEQYF.

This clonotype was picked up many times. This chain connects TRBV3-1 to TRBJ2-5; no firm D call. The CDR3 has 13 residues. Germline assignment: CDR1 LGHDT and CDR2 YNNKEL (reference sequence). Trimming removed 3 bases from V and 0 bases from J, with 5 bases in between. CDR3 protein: CASSQVYQETQYF. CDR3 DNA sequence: TGTGCCAGCAGCCAGGTGTACCAAGAGACCCAGTACTTC.

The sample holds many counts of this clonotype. CDR3: CASSPGPTGELFF. Here the CDR3 DNA reads TGTGCCAGCAGCCCAGGGCCAACCGGGGAGCTGTTTTTT. The rearrangement links TRBV6-4 to TRBJ2-2, with D possibly TRBD1 on 5 matching bases. The CDR3 sequence is 13 residues long. The V gene's germline CDR1 is MRHNA and CDR2 SNTAGT. V lost 6 bases and J 5 bases, leaving 10 bases between the germline ends.

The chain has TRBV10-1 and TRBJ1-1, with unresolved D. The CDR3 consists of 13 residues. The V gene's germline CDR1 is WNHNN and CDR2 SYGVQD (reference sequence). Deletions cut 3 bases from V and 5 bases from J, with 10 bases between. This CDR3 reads CASSDGLWTEAFF. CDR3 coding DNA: TGCGCCAGCAGTGACGGCCTGTGGACTGAAGCTTTCTTT.

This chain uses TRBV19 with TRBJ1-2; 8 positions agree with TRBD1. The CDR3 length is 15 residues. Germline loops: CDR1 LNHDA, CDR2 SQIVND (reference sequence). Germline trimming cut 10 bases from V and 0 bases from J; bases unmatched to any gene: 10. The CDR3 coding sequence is TGTGCCACCGAACCCCGACAGGGGTCTAACTATGGCTACACCTTC. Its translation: CATEPRQGSNYGYTF.

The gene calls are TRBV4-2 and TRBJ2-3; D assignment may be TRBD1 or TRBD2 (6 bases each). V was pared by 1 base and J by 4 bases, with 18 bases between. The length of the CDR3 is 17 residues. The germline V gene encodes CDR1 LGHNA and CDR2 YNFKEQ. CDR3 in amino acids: CASSQGAGGALSDTQYF. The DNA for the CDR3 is TGTGCCAGCAGCCAAGGGGCCGGGGGCGCGCTTTCAGATACGCAGTATTTT.

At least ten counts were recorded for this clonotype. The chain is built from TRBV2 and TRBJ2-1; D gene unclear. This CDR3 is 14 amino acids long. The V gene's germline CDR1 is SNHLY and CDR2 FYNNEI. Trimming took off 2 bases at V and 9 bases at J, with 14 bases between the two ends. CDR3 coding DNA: TGTGCCAGCAGTGAAATGGTAGGGTTCGGTGAGCAGTTCTTC. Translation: CASSEMVGFGEQFF. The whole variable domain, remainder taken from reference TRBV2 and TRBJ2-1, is EPEVTQTPSHQVTQMGQEVILRCVPISNHLYFYWYRQILGQKVEFLVSFYNNEISEKSEIFDDQFSVERPDGSNFTLKIRSTKLEDSAMYFCASSEMVGFGEQFFGPGTRLTVL.

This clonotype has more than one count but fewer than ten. DNA for the CDR3: TGTGCCACCAGTGACACGCGGGACAGGAGCACAGATACGCAGTATTTT. It translates to CATSDTRDRSTDTQYF. The chain uses TRBV24-1 and TRBJ2-3; TRBD1 agrees at 8 bases. The CDR3 is 16 residues long. CDR1 and CDR2 (germline): KGHDR, SFDVKD. V was clipped by 4 bases and J by 0 bases; unmatched bases: 5.

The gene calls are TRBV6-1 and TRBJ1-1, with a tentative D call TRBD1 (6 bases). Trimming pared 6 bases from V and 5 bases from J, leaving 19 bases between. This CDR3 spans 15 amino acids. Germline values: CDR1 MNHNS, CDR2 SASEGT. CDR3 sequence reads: CASSPGGAQMTEAFF. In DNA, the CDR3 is TGTGCCAGCAGCCCCGGGGGGGCGCAGATGACTGAAGCTTTCTTT.